The sequence of this TCR beta chain was determined in a study of metastatic and nonmetastatic thyroid tumors. The overall study: Both malignant and benign thyroid patients supplied peripheral blood and tumor or nodule tissue samples, across which the repertoires of these patients were then compared.

Regarding the study as a whole: As reported, TCR beta diversity in blood and tumor was significantly higher in malignant thyroid tumors than in benign nodules.

With 5 bases removed from V and 5 bases from J, the gap between germline ends came to 16 bases. Germline lookup yields CDR1 SGHRS and CDR2 YFSETQ. This CDR3 spans 14 amino acids. Treatment of any kind had been given to no patient before thyroid surgery. Per the original methods: The study took CDR3 differences across clinicopathological groups and made a distant-metastasis classifier for papillary thyroid cancer from them. TCRdb re-clonotyped the PCR reads through MiXCR. TCRdb's processing, not the authors', yielded these V and J calls. The table lists about 5,900 clones, roughly 25% of them singletons. A word on this clone: Its specificity is not known.

The material sequenced was adjacent normal tissue. The chain recombines TRBV5-1 with TRBJ1-1; D may be TRBD1 (6 bases). This TCR came from a male donor with papillary thyroid cancer or a benign thyroid nodule (not recorded which). Some clones in this sample may be carry-over from other donors' samples. Here the CDR3 reads CASSLQGERTEAFF. DNA for the CDR3: TGCGCCAGCAGTCTACAGGGAGAGAGGACTGAAGCTTTCTTT.